These 28 T cell receptor beta chains came from one sample sequenced in a study of glioma-infiltrating T cells after dendritic cell vaccination. The assay was immunoSEQ multiplex PCR, and TCRdb's table has in-frame clones only and misses some. The repertoire holds tens of thousands of clones, about 84% seen once, with 2.5% to 3% in the top ten. This specimen was blood, taken before dendritic cell vaccination. These TCRs come from a human donor with glioblastoma.

The chain combines TRBV5-4 with TRBJ1-1; the D gene is possibly TRBD1 (6 bases). This CDR3 spans 15 amino acids. In germline, CDR1 is SGHNT, CDR2 YYREEE (reference sequence). The V end was cut by 0 bases, the J end by 5 bases, with 14 bases between. CDR3 in DNA: TGTGCCAGCAGCTTGGGGACAGACGGTAGGACTGAAGCTTTCTTT. Translated: CASSLGTDGRTEAFF.

CDR3 bases: TGTGCCATCAAATCTAGGGACTCAGAGGGCGGGGAGCTGTTTTTT. Translation: CAIKSRDSEGGELFF. This chain joins TRBV10-3 and TRBJ2-2; possibly TRBD2 for D (6 bases). Trimming cost V 7 bases and J 7 bases, with 19 bases left between them. The CDR3 sequence is 15 residues long. Germline V gene lookup returns CDR1 ENHRY and CDR2 SYGVKD.

The chain carries TRBV2 and TRBJ2-7; 15 bases map to TRBD2. The CDR3 loop spans 15 amino acids. J was trimmed by 3 bases and V by 4 bases; bases with no gene match: 1. CDR1 and CDR2 (germline): SNHLY, FYNNEI. Here the CDR3 reads CASSAGLAGGYEQYF. Here the CDR3 DNA reads TGTGCCAGCAGTGCGGGACTAGCGGGAGGCTACGAGCAGTACTTC.

The CDR3 reads CATSREIRRREQFF. In nucleotides, the CDR3 is TGTGCCACCAGCAGAGAGATAAGGAGAAGGGAGCAGTTCTTC. This chain connects TRBV15 to TRBJ2-1; no reliable D call. Trimming pared 0 bases from V and 10 bases from J, leaving 13 bases between. This CDR3 region has 14 residues. Germline V CDR1 and CDR2: LNHNV, YYDKDF (reference sequence). Complete variable domain (other parts from reference TRBV15 and TRBJ2-1): DAMVIQNPRYQVTQFGKPVTLSCSQTLNHNVMYWYQQKSSQAPKLLFHYYDKDFNNEADTPDNFQSRRPNTSFCFLDIRSPGLGDTAMYLCATSREIRRREQFFGPGTRLTVL.

The genes are TRBV7-2 and TRBJ1-3; D gene uncertain. CDR3 length equals 14 residues. Germline V CDR1 and CDR2: SGHTA, FQGNSA. Trimming pared 4 bases from V and 6 bases from J, leaving 13 bases between. The CDR3 region is CASSSGPLENTIYF. DNA for the CDR3: TGTGCCAGCAGCTCTGGGCCCTTGGAAAACACCATATATTTT.

The chain recombines TRBV29-1 with TRBJ2-6; D is possibly TRBD2 (6 bases). This CDR3 is built from 15 residues. V lost 7 bases, J lost 0 bases, and 13 bases lay in between. Germline V CDR1 and CDR2: SQVTM, ANQGSEA. In DNA form, the CDR3 reads TGCAGCGCGAAGGACGGGGGCTCTGGGGCCAACGTCCTGACTTTC. Translating gives CSAKDGGSGANVLTF.

Notes on this clone: Other DNA variants within this sample encode the same CDR3. The rearrangement uses TRBV10-1 and TRBJ2-1; D is possibly TRBD1 (5 bases). The germline V and J ends were trimmed by 2 bases and 4 bases, with 6 bases remaining between them. The CDR3 sequence is 13 residues long. Per germline, CDR1 WNHNN and CDR2 SYGVQD (reference sequence). CDR3 amino acids: CASSEAGYNEQFF. Here the CDR3 DNA reads TGCGCCAGCAGTGAGGCAGGGTACAATGAGCAGTTCTTC.

This clone occurred once. The J gene is TRBJ2-6, the V gene TRBV5-1; D is unclear. Germline loops: CDR1 SGHRS, CDR2 YFSETQ. The CDR3 sequence is 16 residues long. Deletions cut 0 bases from V and 4 bases from J, with 11 bases between. CDR3 sequence reads: CASSLGPEEGANVLTF. DNA for the CDR3: TGCGCCAGCAGCTTGGGTCCTGAGGAAGGGGCCAACGTCCTGACTTTC.

This clone was counted a few times. This chain joins TRBV5-1 and TRBJ2-3; the D gene is possibly TRBD2 (7 bases). The CDR3 is 15 amino acids. Germline lookup yields CDR1 SGHRS and CDR2 YFSETQ. V shed 2 bases and J shed 1 base, with 11 bases lying between them. The CDR3 DNA sequence: TGCGCCAGCAGCTTTGGGGGGGCCGGCACAGATACGCAGTATTTT. Protein: CASSFGGAGTDTQYF.

The chain links TRBV5-6 to TRBJ2-7, with D possibly matching TRBD2 (6 bases). The CDR3 runs 14 residues. Between the trimmed V and J ends, which lost 2 bases and 3 bases, there was a span of 12 bases. The V gene's germline CDR1 is SGHDT and CDR2 YYEEEE. This chain's CDR3 is CASSLGLLVYEQYF. In DNA form, the CDR3 reads TGTGCCAGCAGCTTAGGACTATTAGTCTACGAGCAGTACTTC.

This clone was seen a few times. The J gene is TRBJ2-4, the V gene TRBV10-3; TRBD1 matches at 7 bases. V shed 10 bases and J 2 bases; nucleotides not matched to a gene: 11. The CDR3 has 15 residues. Germline loops: CDR1 ENHRY, CDR2 SYGVKD. As DNA, the CDR3 is TGTGCCACCCAGACAGGGACAGAACCCAAAAACATTCAGTACTTC. It is translated as CATQTGTEPKNIQYF.

The rearrangement links TRBV6-1 to TRBJ1-1; D unclear. Germline assignment: CDR1 MNHNS and CDR2 SASEGT. V was trimmed by 6 bases and J by 3 bases, leaving 17 bases between them. This CDR3 has 15 amino acids. The CDR3 is CASSLRGVGDTEAFF. Written as DNA, the CDR3 is TGTGCCAGCAGCTTGCGGGGTGTTGGGGACACTGAAGCTTTCTTT.

The chain employs TRBV7-8 and TRBJ2-7; D might be TRBD2 (5 bases). The CDR3 extends over 13 amino acids. CDR1 is SGHVS and CDR2 is FQNEAQ in the germline V gene. The V end lost 4 bases, the J end lost 3 bases, and 10 bases lay between the germline ends. The CDR3 spells CASSSLRGYEQYF. The CDR3 bases are TGTGCCAGCAGCTCCCTCCGGGGCTACGAGCAGTACTTC.

This clone was counted between two and nine times. The chain recombines TRBV6-5 with TRBJ1-5, with TRBD1 identical over 8 bases. Germline CDR1 reads MNHEY; CDR2 reads SVGAGI. V lost 4 bases to trimming and J lost 2 bases; unmatched junction nucleotides: 7. This CDR3 comprises 16 residues. The CDR3 DNA reads as TGTGCCAGCAGTTCCCGGACAGGGTCAGGCAATCAGCCCCAGCATTTT. As protein: CASSSRTGSGNQPQHF.

This chain links TRBV29-1 with TRBJ1-1; 10 bases fit TRBD1. Germline-derived CDR1 and CDR2 are SQVTM and ANQGSEA. V was pared by 6 bases and J by 6 bases, with 4 bases of the junction left unmatched. This CDR3 region has 12 residues. CDR3 in DNA: TGCAGCGTCTTAGGACAGGGGGCTGAAGCTTTCTTT. The encoded protein is CSVLGQGAEAFF. The full variable domain, completed using reference TRBV29-1 and TRBJ1-1, is SAVISQKPSRDICQRGTSLTIQCQVDSQVTMMFWYRQQPGQSLTLIATANQGSEATYESGFVIDKFPISRPNLTFSTLTVSNMSPEDSSIYLCSVLGQGAEAFFGQGTRLTVV.

This chain joins TRBV5-4 and TRBJ1-1; TRBD1 might be the D (5 bases). V lost 3 bases and J lost 3, with 18 bases in between. In germline, CDR1 is SGHNT, CDR2 YYREEE (reference sequence). The CDR3 sequence is 16 residues long. The chain's CDR3 is CASSYYIGAPYTEAFF. The CDR3 DNA reads TGTGCCAGCAGCTACTACATAGGGGCCCCGTACACTGAAGCTTTCTTT.

V and J are TRBV11-3 and TRBJ2-1, with 10 bases identical to TRBD1. V shed 1 base and J 8 bases; nucleotides not matched to a gene: 5. The CDR3 length is 15 residues. Germline V lookup: CDR1 SGHNT, CDR2 YENEEA. As DNA, the CDR3 is TGTGCCAGCAGCTTAGTAGTTGGGACAGGGGATGAGCAGTTCTTC. This gives the protein CASSLVVGTGDEQFF.

The chain is built from TRBV4-1 and TRBJ1-1; D is undetermined. The V and J ends lost 6 bases and 1 base respectively, with 9 bases between them. Per the germline V gene, CDR1 is MGHRA and CDR2 is YSYEKL. The CDR3 is 13 amino acids. The CDR3 is CASRITQNTEAFF. The CDR3 bases are TGCGCCAGCAGGATAACACAGAACACTGAAGCTTTCTTT.

The rearrangement uses TRBV5-1 and TRBJ2-7; possible D gene TRBD2, 5 bases. Germline V CDR1 and CDR2: SGHRS, YFSETQ. The V gene lost 4 bases and the J gene lost 5 bases, with 13 bases spanning the gap. The CDR3 has 13 amino acids. The CDR3: CASSPETIHEQYF. The CDR3 DNA reads as TGCGCCAGCAGCCCAGAGACTATTCACGAGCAGTACTTC.

The chain links TRBV10-3 to TRBJ2-7; D not resolved. The germline V gene has CDR1 ENHRY and CDR2 SYGVKD. V was cut by 0 bases and J by 5 bases, with 8 bases left in between. There are 13 residues in the CDR3. CDR3 loop: CAISESTRDEQYF. The DNA of the CDR3 is TGTGCCATCAGTGAGTCGACTCGTGACGAGCAGTACTTC.

The J gene is TRBJ2-3, the V gene TRBV10-1; 9 positions agree with TRBD1. In germline, CDR1 is WNHNN, CDR2 SYGVQD (reference sequence). The junction had 3 bases not matched to a gene; V was cut back by 6 bases and J by 2 bases. The CDR3 has 14 residues. Here the CDR3 DNA reads TGCGCCAGCAGGGGGACAGGGAACACAGATACGCAGTATTTT. Translated, it gives CASRGTGNTDTQYF.

The genes are TRBV6-5 and TRBJ1-4; 7 bases are a match to TRBD1. The CDR3 has 15 residues. Germline V gene data show CDR1 as MNHEY and CDR2 as SVGAGI. J gave up 7 bases and V 2 bases, and 7 bases lay outside the gene matches. The DNA of the CDR3 is TGTGCCAGCAGTTACCAGAGGGGGCAAAGTGAAAAACTGTTTTTT. This codes for CASSYQRGQSEKLFF.

The V call is TRBV7-3, the J call TRBJ2-1; 9 bases align to TRBD2. The CDR3 loop spans 15 amino acids. Germline CDR1 and CDR2: SGHTA and FQGTGA. With V trimmed by 2 bases and J by 4 bases, 3 bases remained unmatched. CDR3 sequence: CASSLASGVYNEQFF. The CDR3 bases are TGTGCCAGCAGCTTAGCTAGCGGGGTATACAATGAGCAGTTCTTC.

The chain carries TRBV11-2 and TRBJ2-5; 8 bases line up with TRBD1. Trimming took 0 bases from V and 1 from J; bases not matched to a gene: 1. This CDR3 is 15 amino acids long. Germline CDR1 reads SGHAT; CDR2 reads FQNNGV. The chain's CDR3 is CASSLDGTGQETQYF. The DNA of the CDR3 is TGTGCCAGCAGCTTAGATGGGACAGGCCAAGAGACCCAGTACTTC.

This chain joins TRBV30 and TRBJ2-7; TRBD2 matches at 11 bases. Germline V lookup: CDR1 GTSNPN, CDR2 SVGIG (reference sequence). Germline trimming cut 1 base from V and 3 bases from J; bases unmatched to any gene: 5. The CDR3 loop spans 15 amino acids. CDR3 sequence: CAWSGGLAGYYEQYF. Written as DNA, the CDR3 is TGTGCCTGGAGTGGAGGACTAGCGGGCTACTACGAGCAGTACTTC. Using reference TRBV30 and TRBJ2-7 for the parts outside the CDR3, the full variable domain is SQTIHQWPATLVQPVGSPLSLECTVEGTSNPNLYWYRQAAGRGLQLLFYSVGIGQISSEVPQNLSASRPQDRQFILSSKKLLLSDSGFYLCAWSGGLAGYYEQYFGPGTRLTVT.

The chain has TRBV7-9 and TRBJ1-5; D is possibly TRBD1 (6 bases). With 1 base removed from V and 0 bases from J, the gap between germline ends came to 10 bases. The CDR3 spans 16 residues. The germline gives CDR1 SEHNR, CDR2 FQNEAQ (reference sequence). Here the CDR3 reads CASSLGTALSNQPQHF. The DNA of the CDR3 is TGTGCCAGCAGCTTAGGGACAGCCCTTAGCAATCAGCCCCAGCATTTT.

The chain employs TRBV4-2 and TRBJ2-1, with D perhaps TRBD2 (5 bases). CDR1 and CDR2 from the germline V gene are LGHNA and YNFKEQ. This CDR3 has 17 amino acids. V was pared by 4 bases and J by 0 bases, with 16 bases between. The CDR3 sequence is CASSPRGAIGSYNEQFF. The CDR3 region has the DNA TGTGCCAGCAGCCCCCGGGGAGCGATTGGCTCCTACAATGAGCAGTTCTTC.

V is TRBV19 and J is TRBJ1-5, with 11 bases that match TRBD1. J was trimmed by 0 bases and V by 6 bases; bases with no gene match: 7. CDR3 length equals 17 residues. Germline CDR1 and CDR2: LNHDA and SQIVND (reference sequence). The CDR3: CASSKDRGLYSNQPQHF. The CDR3 DNA reads TGTGCCAGTAGCAAGGACAGGGGGCTCTATAGCAATCAGCCCCAGCATTTT.